The subject of this entry is one T cell receptor beta chain. Antigen: not known. The V segment lost 6 bases and the J segment 4 bases; nucleotides outside the gene matches: 0. CDR3 length equals 14 residues. Germline CDR1 reads MNHEY; CDR2 reads SMNVEV (reference sequence). The data derive from a study of cytomegalovirus exposure and HLA in healthy donors. The PCR ran on 60 Vbeta and 13 Jbeta primers. TCRdb's table, derived via immunoSEQ multiplex PCR, lists solely in-frame clones and lacks some. The sample records 280,000 or so clones, approximately 90% being singletons. Notes on the study in general: The authors enumerated under 200 TCR beta chains as linked to cytomegalovirus. Later analysis identified over 15,000 TCR beta sequences associated with HLA alleles, using a false discovery rate threshold of 0.05.

The specimen was PBMCs. The receptor was derived from a woman younger than 35 in good health and CMV-seronegative. This chain joins TRBV27 and TRBJ2-4, with 13 bases identical to TRBD2. As DNA, the CDR3 is TGTGCCAGCAGGACTAGCGGGGGGAAAAACATTCAGTACTTC. Its protein product is CASRTSGGKNIQYF.